This TCR beta chain was documented in a study of blood T cell repertoires in COVID-19. The overall study: The analysed material was cDNA or gDNA that came from T cells, B-cell-depleted T cells, or PBMCs.

The CDR3 is 17 residues long. V was pared by 1 base and J by 1 base, with 17 bases between. From germline, CDR1 is SGHNT and CDR2 YENEEA. Per the authors' pipeline: Amplifying reference gene primers gave estimates of nucleated cell counts. The table came from immunoSEQ multiplex PCR; TCRdb's copy has only in-frame clones and leaves some out. That table is the source of V, J and clone size, and D and trimming were worked out from the DNA. The sample contains 150,000 to 200,000 clones, about 87% of which appear only once. This TCR was sampled from a woman between 18 and 29 years old who had recovered from COVID-19. The material sequenced was peripheral blood. This chain joins TRBV11-3 and TRBJ2-7; weak D call: TRBD1 (5 bases). The CDR3: CASSLVFGAELSYEQYF. The CDR3 DNA is TGTGCCAGCAGCTTAGTCTTTGGGGCCGAACTTTCCTACGAGCAGTACTTC.